This entry features one T cell receptor (beta chain) sequence. Followed over time, Seattle patients had been enrolled while infection was active. These data originate in a study of blood T cell repertoires in COVID-19. About the study: The analysed material was cDNA or gDNA that came from T cells, B-cell-depleted T cells, or PBMCs.

The V and J ends lost 1 base and 3 bases respectively, with 16 bases between them. Germline V gives CDR1 SGHRS, CDR2 YFSETQ. The CDR3 covers 16 residues. This table comes from immunoSEQ multiplex PCR, and its TCRdb copy is limited to in-frame clones, with some not included. The table shows 540,000 or so clones, with roughly nine tenths occurring only once. Input material: peripheral blood. The J gene is TRBJ2-5, the V gene TRBV5-1; a weak D match, TRBD1 (6 bases). The sequence came from a woman in her forties or fifties with COVID-19, enrolled during active disease. The CDR3: CASSLWLGSGEETQYF. The CDR3 region has the DNA TGCGCCAGCAGCTTGTGGCTAGGTTCAGGGGAAGAGACCCAGTACTTC.